Listed here is a single T cell receptor beta chain. The antigen is undetermined. The sample comes from a study of T cell responses to AZD1222 COVID-19 vaccine. Repertoires were generated with immunoSEQ multiplex PCR, while TCRdb's copy carries only in-frame clones and drops some. Here the sample spans around 150,000 clones, roughly 90% being singletons. Study outcomes and limitations: Along spike, vaccine-associated CD4 TCRs were found throughout, with dominance at 160-218 and 743-854. Variant regions that are unmutated are reportedly the target of nearly half of spike-specific TCRs.

This clonotype was sampled from an adult in good health. The starting material was peripheral blood, obtained on day 0 of AZD1222 vaccination.

The CDR3 protein is CASSLAMVAATNEKLFF. The DNA of the CDR3 is TGTGCCAGCAGCTTAGCTATGGTGGCTGCAACTAATGAAAAACTGTTTTTT. This chain links TRBV7-9 with TRBJ1-4; no clear D gene. CDR1 SEHNR and CDR2 FQNEAQ come from the germline V gene (reference sequence). The V and J ends lost 0 bases and 0 bases respectively, with 11 bases between them. This CDR3 is 17 amino acids long.